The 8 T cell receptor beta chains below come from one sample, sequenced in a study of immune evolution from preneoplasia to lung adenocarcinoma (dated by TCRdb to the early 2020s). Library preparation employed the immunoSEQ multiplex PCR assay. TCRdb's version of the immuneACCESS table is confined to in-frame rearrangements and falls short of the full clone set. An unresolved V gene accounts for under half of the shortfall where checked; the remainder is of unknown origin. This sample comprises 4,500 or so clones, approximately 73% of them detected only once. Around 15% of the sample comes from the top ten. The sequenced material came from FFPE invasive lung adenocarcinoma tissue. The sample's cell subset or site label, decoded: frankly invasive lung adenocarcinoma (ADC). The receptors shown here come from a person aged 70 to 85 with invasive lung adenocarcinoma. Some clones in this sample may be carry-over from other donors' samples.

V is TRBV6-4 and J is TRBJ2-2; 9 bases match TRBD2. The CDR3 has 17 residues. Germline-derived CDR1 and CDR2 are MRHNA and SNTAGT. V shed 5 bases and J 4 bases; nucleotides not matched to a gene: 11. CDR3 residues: CASSRAAGGPATGELFF. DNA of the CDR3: TGTGCCAGCAGTCGAGCGGCGGGAGGGCCTGCCACCGGGGAGCTGTTTTTT.

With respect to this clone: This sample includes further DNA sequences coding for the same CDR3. CDR3 loop: CASSSSGLETDTQYF. CDR3 sequence (DNA): TGCGCCAGCAGCTCCAGCGGTTTAGAAACAGATACGCAGTATTTT. The chain carries TRBV5-1 and TRBJ2-3; perhaps TRBD2 as D (5 bases). The CDR3 contains 15 residues. The V end was cut by 3 bases, the J end by 3 bases, with 14 bases between. Germline CDR1 and CDR2: SGHRS and YFSETQ.

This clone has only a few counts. CDR3 loop: CASSFGGPSYNSPLHF. The DNA for the CDR3 is TGCGCCAGCAGCTTTGGGGGACCCTCCTATAATTCACCCCTCCACTTT. The chain has TRBV5-1 and TRBJ1-6, with D perhaps TRBD1 (5 bases). The CDR3 totals 16 residues. V dropped 2 bases and J dropped 0 bases, with 9 bases sitting between them. From germline, CDR1 is SGHRS and CDR2 YFSETQ.

CDR3 DNA: TGTGCCAGCAGTTCCGAGGGTGTAAGCACAGATACGCAGTATTTT. Amino acid sequence: CASSSEGVSTDTQYF. J is TRBJ2-3 and V is TRBV7-9; D is possibly TRBD2 (5 bases). This CDR3 is built from 15 residues. Germline CDR1 and CDR2: SEHNR and FQNEAQ (reference sequence). With 6 bases removed from V and 0 bases from J, the gap between germline ends came to 13 bases.

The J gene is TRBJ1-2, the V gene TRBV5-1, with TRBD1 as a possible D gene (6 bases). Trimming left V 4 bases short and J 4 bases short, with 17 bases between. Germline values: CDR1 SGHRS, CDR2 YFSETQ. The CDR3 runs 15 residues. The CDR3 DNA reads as TGCGCCAGCAGCGACCCGGGACACCAATTCTATGGCTACACCTTC. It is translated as CASSDPGHQFYGYTF.

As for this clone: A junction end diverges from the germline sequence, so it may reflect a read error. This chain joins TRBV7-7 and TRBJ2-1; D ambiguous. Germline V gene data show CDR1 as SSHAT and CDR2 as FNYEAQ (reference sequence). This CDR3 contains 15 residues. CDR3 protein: CASSLGPSSYNEQFF. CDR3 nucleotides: TGTGCTAGCAGCTTAGGACCGAGCTCCTACAATGAGCAGTTCTTC.

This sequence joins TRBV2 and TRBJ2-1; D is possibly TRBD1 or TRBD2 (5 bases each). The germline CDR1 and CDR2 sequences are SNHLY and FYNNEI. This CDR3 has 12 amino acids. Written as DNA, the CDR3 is TGTGCTCTCCGGGACGCCTCATGGGAGCAGTTCTTC. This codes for CALRDASWEQFF.

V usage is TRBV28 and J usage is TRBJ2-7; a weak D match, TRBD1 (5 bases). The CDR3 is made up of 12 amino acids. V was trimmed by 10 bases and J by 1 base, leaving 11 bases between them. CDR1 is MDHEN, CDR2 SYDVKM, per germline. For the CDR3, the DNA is TGTGCCACAACGCAGGGTTCCTACGAGCAGTACTTC. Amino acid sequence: CATTQGSYEQYF.